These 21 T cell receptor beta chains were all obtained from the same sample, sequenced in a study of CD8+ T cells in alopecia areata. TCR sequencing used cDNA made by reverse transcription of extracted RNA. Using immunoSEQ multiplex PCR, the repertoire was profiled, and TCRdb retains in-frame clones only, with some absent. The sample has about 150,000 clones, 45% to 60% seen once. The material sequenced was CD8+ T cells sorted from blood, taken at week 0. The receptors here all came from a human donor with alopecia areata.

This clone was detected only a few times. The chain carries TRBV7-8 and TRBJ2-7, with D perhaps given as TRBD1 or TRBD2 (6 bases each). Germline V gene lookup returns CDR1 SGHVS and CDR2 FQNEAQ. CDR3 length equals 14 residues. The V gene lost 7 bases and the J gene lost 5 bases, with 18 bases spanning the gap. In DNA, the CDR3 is TGTGCCAGCACCCCGTGGGGGGCTGGTGACGAGCAGTACTTC. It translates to CASTPWGAGDEQYF. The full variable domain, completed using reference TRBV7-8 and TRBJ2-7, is GAGVSQSPRYKVAKRGQDVALRCDPISGHVSLFWYQQALGQGPEFLTYFQNEAQLDKSGLPSDRFFAERPEGSVSTLKIQRTQQEDSAVYLCASTPWGAGDEQYFGPGTRLTVT.

CDR3 sequence reads: CASSLDGGDYNEQFF. CDR3 sequence (DNA): TGCGCCAGCAGCTTGGATGGGGGGGATTACAATGAGCAGTTCTTC. V and J are TRBV5-1 and TRBJ2-1; 7 bases align to TRBD2. Germline V gene sequence: CDR1 SGHRS, CDR2 YFSETQ. J gave up 4 bases and V 0 bases, and 4 bases lay outside the gene matches. CDR3 length: 15 amino acids.

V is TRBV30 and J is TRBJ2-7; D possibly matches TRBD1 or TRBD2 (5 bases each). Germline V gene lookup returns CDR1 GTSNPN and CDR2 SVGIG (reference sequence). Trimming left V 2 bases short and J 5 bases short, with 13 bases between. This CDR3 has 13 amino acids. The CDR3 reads CAWSLWQGDEQYF. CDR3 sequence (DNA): TGTGCCTGGAGTTTATGGCAGGGAGACGAGCAGTACTTC.

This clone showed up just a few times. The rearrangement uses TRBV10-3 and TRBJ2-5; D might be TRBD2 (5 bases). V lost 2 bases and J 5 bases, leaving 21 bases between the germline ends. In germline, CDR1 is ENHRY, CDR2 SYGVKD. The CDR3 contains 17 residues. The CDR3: CAISEAYLTSAQETQYF. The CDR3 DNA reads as TGTGCCATCAGTGAGGCGTATTTAACTAGTGCCCAGGAGACCCAGTACTTC.

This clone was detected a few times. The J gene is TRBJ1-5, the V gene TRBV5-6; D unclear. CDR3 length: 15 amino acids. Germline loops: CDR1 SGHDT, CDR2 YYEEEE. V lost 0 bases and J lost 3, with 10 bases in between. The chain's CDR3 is CASSLAHSNNQPQHF. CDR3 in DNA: TGTGCCAGCAGCTTGGCCCATTCCAACAATCAGCCCCAGCATTTT.

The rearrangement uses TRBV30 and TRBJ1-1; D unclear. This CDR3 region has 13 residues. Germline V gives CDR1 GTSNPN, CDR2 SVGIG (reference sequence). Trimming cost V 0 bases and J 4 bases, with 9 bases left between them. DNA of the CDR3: TGTGCCTGGAGTGTAATGGCGGCCACTGAAGCTTTCTTT. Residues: CAWSVMAATEAFF.

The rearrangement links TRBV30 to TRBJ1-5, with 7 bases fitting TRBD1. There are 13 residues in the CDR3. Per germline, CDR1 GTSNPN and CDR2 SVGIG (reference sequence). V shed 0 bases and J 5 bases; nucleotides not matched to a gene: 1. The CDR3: CAWSVQGHQPQHF. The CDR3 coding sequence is TGTGCCTGGAGTGTACAGGGGCATCAGCCCCAGCATTTT.

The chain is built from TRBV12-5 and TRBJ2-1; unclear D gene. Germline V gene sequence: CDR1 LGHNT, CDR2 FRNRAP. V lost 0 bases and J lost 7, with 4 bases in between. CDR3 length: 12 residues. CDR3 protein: CASGLVVNEQFF. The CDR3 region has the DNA TGTGCTAGTGGTTTGGTAGTAAATGAGCAGTTCTTC.

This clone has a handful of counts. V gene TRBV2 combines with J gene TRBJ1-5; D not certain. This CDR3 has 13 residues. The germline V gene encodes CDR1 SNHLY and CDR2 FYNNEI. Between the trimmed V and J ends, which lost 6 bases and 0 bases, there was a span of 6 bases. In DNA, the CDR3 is TGTGCCAGCAGACTGAATAGCAATCAGCCCCAGCATTTT. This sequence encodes CASRLNSNQPQHF.

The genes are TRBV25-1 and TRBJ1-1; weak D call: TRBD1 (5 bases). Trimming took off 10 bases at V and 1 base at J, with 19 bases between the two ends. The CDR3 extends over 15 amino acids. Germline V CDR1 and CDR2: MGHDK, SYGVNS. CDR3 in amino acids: CATTSRRGGNTEAFF. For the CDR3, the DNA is TGTGCCACCACTTCGCGTAGGGGTGGGAACACTGAAGCTTTCTTT.

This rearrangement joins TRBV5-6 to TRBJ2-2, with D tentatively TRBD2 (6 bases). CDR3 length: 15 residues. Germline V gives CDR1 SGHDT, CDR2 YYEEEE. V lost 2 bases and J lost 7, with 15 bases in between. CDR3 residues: CASSLMGGISGELFF. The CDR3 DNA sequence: TGTGCCAGCAGCTTAATGGGGGGAATCAGCGGGGAGCTGTTTTTT.

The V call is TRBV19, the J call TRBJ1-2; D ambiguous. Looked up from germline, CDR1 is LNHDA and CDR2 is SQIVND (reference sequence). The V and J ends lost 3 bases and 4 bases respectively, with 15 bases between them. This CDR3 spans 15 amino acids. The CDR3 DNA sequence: TGTGCCAGTAGTATGGGTGTAGGCGAGGCCTATGGCTACACCTTC. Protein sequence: CASSMGVGEAYGYTF.

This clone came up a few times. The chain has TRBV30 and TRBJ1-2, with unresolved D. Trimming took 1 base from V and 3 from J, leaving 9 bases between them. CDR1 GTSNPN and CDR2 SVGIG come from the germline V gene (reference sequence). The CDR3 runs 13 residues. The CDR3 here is CAWSGGGDYGYTF. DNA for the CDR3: TGTGCCTGGAGTGGAGGTGGGGACTATGGCTACACCTTC.

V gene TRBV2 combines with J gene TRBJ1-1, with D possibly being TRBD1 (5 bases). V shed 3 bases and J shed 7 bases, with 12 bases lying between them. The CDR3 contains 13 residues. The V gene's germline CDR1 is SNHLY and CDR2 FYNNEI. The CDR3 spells CASSDGGVNEAFF. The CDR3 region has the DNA TGTGCCAGCAGTGACGGGGGTGTCAATGAAGCTTTCTTT.

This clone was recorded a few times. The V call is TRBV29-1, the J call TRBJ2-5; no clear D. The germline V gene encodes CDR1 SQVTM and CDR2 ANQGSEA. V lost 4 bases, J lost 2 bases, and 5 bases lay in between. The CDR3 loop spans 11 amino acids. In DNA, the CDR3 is TGCAGCGTTGTGGTACAAGAGACCCAGTACTTC. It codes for CSVVVQETQYF.

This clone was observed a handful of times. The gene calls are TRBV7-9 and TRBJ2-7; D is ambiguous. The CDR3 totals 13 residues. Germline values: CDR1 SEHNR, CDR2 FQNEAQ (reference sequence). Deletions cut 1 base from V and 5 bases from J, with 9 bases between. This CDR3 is CASSLVVSDEQYF. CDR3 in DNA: TGTGCCAGCAGCTTAGTGGTCAGCGACGAGCAGTACTTC.

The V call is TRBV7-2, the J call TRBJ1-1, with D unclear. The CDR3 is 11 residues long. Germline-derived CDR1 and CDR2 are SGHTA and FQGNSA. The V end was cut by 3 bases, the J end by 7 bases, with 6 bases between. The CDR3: CASSFGLEAFF. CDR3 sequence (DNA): TGTGCCAGCAGCTTCGGTCTTGAAGCTTTCTTT.

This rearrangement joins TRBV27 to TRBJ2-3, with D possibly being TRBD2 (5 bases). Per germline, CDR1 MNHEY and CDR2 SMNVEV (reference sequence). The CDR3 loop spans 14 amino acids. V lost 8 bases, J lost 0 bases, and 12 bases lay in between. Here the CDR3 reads CASRGGPSTDTQYF. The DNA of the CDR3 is TGTGCCAGCCGCGGCGGGCCTAGCACAGATACGCAGTATTTT.

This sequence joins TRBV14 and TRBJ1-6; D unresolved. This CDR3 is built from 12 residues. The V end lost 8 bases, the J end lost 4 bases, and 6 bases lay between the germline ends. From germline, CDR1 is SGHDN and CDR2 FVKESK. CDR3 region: CASRAYNSPLHF. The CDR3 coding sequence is TGTGCCAGCCGGGCATATAATTCACCCCTCCACTTT.

CDR3 nucleotides: TGTGCCACCCAAACAGGGGGGGCGAACACCGGGGAGCTGTTTTTT. Amino acids: CATQTGGANTGELFF. This chain joins TRBV6-6 and TRBJ2-2; tentatively, D is TRBD1 (8 bases). Trimming removed 10 bases from V and 0 bases from J, with 15 bases in between. The CDR3 runs 15 residues. The germline gives CDR1 MNHNY, CDR2 SVGAGI (reference sequence).

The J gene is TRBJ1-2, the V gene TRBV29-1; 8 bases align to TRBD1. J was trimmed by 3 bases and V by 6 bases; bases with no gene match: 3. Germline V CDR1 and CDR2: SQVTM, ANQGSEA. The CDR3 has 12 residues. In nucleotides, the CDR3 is TGCAGCGTCTCGGACAGGGACTATGGCTACACCTTC. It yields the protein CSVSDRDYGYTF. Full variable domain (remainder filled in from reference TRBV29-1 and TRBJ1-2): SAVISQKPSRDICQRGTSLTIQCQVDSQVTMMFWYRQQPGQSLTLIATANQGSEATYESGFVIDKFPISRPNLTFSTLTVSNMSPEDSSIYLCSVSDRDYGYTFGSGTRLTVV.